This T cell receptor (beta chain) is from a study of beta chain features in type 1 diabetes. The overall study: The study examined about 110,000,000 sorted cells across all samples.

Reverse transcribing all isolated RNA meant expressed TCRB transcripts were sequenced. Only in-frame clones appear in the TCRdb table, and some are missing; sequencing was by immunoSEQ multiplex PCR. The table includes around 160,000 clones, around 8.6% detected once. Looked up from germline, CDR1 is SGHTA and CDR2 is FQGNSA. The V and J ends lost 9 bases and 5 bases, in that order; junction bases with no gene match: 7. This CDR3 region has 13 residues. Notes on the study in general: The study found moderately but significantly shorter TCRB CDR3s in all four CD4+ subsets of Type 1 diabetes patients.

In regard to this clone: What it binds is not known.

Every donor provided one heparinised blood draw, which averaged about 110 mL. The clonotype originates from a woman between 18 and 29 years old with type 1 diabetes. Sequencing was performed on central memory CD4+ T cells from blood. The J gene is TRBJ2-1, the V gene TRBV7-2; TRBD2 matches 7 bases. The CDR3 region is CASQGLSNNEQFF. The DNA of the CDR3 is TGTGCCAGTCAGGGACTATCAAACAATGAGCAGTTCTTC.